This T cell receptor (beta chain) was identified in a study of molecular identifiers for immune sequencing clone quantification. As for the study in general: The replicates split RNA from roughly 20,000 or 100,000 naive CD8 cells five ways and sequenced four. Findings and limits, study-wide: Over 99% of effector molecules, but under 1% in naive cells, were held by clones with more than 20 RNA copies.

CDR1 is SEHNR, CDR2 FQNEAQ, per germline (reference sequence). With 6 bases removed from V and 1 base from J, the gap between germline ends came to 11 bases. The CDR3 is 14 residues long. Details on this clonotype: Its antigen is unknown. A read error may explain this, as a much larger clone is one base away.

As CD8+CD4-CCR7+CD45RA+ cells, naive CD8 T cells were sorted. TCRdb processed the PCR reads anew with MiXCR; each CDR3 protein has one entry. The sample includes approximately 630,000 distinct CDR3 sequences, roughly 27% of them seen just once. Material for sequencing was naive CD8+ T cells from blood, with Jurkat cell RNA spiked in. The subset: FACS-sorted CD8+CD4-CCR7+CD45RA+ naive T cells. The rearrangement links TRBV7-9 to TRBJ2-3; no firm D call. The receptor's source is a human donor in good health. Some libraries in this study had Jurkat cell RNA spiked in. In nucleotides, the CDR3 is TGTGCCAGCAGACCGTCCTCACGCACAGATACGCAGTATTTT. This sequence encodes CASRPSSRTDTQYF. Supplemented by reference TRBV7-9 and TRBJ2-3, the full variable domain reads DTGVSQNPRHKITKRGQNVTFRCDPISEHNRLYWYRQTLGQGPEFLTYFQNEAQLEKSRLLSDRFSAERPKGSFSTLEIQRTEQGDSAMYLCASRPSSRTDTQYFGPGTRLTVL.